This passage covers 30 T cell receptor delta chains from one sample sequenced in a study of γδ T cells in repeated Plasmodium falciparum infection. TCRdb reran clone calling via CATT on the multiplex PCR reads. The data contain 70,000 to 95,000 delta-chain clones, roughly 1.4% of them seen just once; the ten biggest clones take up more than 7%. Flow sorting of PBMC yielded separate Vgamma9/Vdelta2+ and Vdelta2-negative gammadelta T cell populations for bulk repertoire analysis. Sequenced: gamma-delta T cells from blood. The origin of the receptors is a pool of human donors (malaria-infected and uninfected, not separated).

With regard to this clone: The TCRdb protein, from a much larger clone, departs from this DNA's translation at residue 3, likely by read error; the protein shown derives from the DNA. This chain joins TRDV2 and TRDJ1, with TRDD3 identical over 7 bases. Assignment of the J gene here rests on matching the DNA to germline, because TCRdb gives none. The CDR3 is made up of 18 amino acids. CDR1 and CDR2 from the germline V gene are GEAIGNYY and EKD. The CDR3 nucleotides read TGTGCCCGTGACACTCTGCAAAGAACTGGGGACCTCACCGATAAACTCATCTTT. Translating it yields CARDTLQRTGDLTDKLIF.

This clone was picked up a small number of times. A single base is all that separates this from a far larger clone, so a read error is likely. Other DNA variants within this sample encode the same CDR3. This sequence joins TRDV1 and TRDJ1, with 10 bases matching TRDD3. This CDR3 has 24 residues. Germline lookup yields CDR1 TSWWSYY and CDR2 QGS. CDR3 nucleotides: TGTGCTCTTGGGGAACTAGTTACCACCTCTGTGGGGTTCTGGGGGATAACCTACACCGATAAGCTCATCTTT. Translation: CALGELVTTSVGFWGITYTDKLIF.

A remark on this clone: The amino acid sequence in TCRdb belongs to a much larger clone and departs from this DNA's translation at residue 12, likely a sequencing read error; the sequence shown is translated from the DNA. The chain is built from TRDV1 and TRDJ1; D is possibly TRDD2 (5 bases). Germline V lookup: CDR1 TSWWSYY, CDR2 QGS. This CDR3 comprises 15 residues. The CDR3 loop reads CALGDRPFYTDRLIF. Written as DNA, the CDR3 is TGTGCTCTTGGGGATAGACCCTTCTACACCGATAGACTCATCTTT.

There are many counts of this clone. The V gene is TRDV1, the J gene TRDJ1; D might be TRDD2 (6 bases). The V and J ends lost 2 bases and 7 bases respectively, with 17 bases between them. The CDR3 loop spans 15 amino acids. CDR1 and CDR2 from the germline V gene are TSWWSYY and QGS. As DNA, the CDR3 is TGTGCTCTTGGGGAATACCTCCTACCCCATCCTAAACTCATCTTT. This gives the protein CALGEYLLPHPKLIF.

This clone was detected many times. TCRdb records a much larger clone's protein for this DNA, with a difference at residue 5 that likely arises from a read error; the protein given is the translation of the DNA. The gene calls are TRDV1 and TRDJ1, with 10 bases fitting TRDD3. In the absence of a J gene in TCRdb, the DNA was matched to germline to assign it here. V was clipped by 4 bases and J by 3 bases; unmatched bases: 23. The CDR3 loop spans 21 amino acids. Germline lookup yields CDR1 TSWWSYY and CDR2 QGS. The CDR3 sequence: CALGVLRSGLYWGMGPDKLIF. The CDR3, as DNA: TGTGCTCTTGGGGTACTACGTTCGGGTCTATACTGGGGGATGGGCCCCGATAAACTCATCTTT.

This clone was counted between two and nine times. This DNA's translation differs at residue 15 from TCRdb's protein, which comes from a much larger clone; a read error is likely, and the protein shown is translated from the DNA. This chain uses TRDV1 with TRDJ1; 8 bases are shared with TRDD3. Here the J gene was assigned by germline matching of the DNA, as TCRdb has none. Germline CDR1 TSWWSYY, CDR2 QGS. This CDR3 spans 20 amino acids. V was clipped by 5 bases and J by 7 bases; unmatched bases: 27. CDR3 bases: TGTGCTCTTGGGAAGCCGGCGGTTGCCATACTGGGGGGAACGAGCTTTAAACTCATCTTT. Translated, it gives CALGKPAVAILGGTSFKLIF.

This clone was picked up many times. TCRdb's entry gives the protein of a much larger clone, which mismatches this DNA's translation at residue 4, likely from a read error; the protein reported here is translated from the DNA. The chain uses TRDV2 and TRDJ1; weak D call: TRDD3 (5 bases). TCRdb lists no J gene, so it was determined here by aligning the DNA to germline. Germline-derived CDR1 and CDR2 are GEAIGNYY and EKD. The CDR3 is 16 amino acids. V was trimmed by 5 bases and J by 6 bases, leaving 24 bases between them. CDR3 region: CACGTGLLVMGYKLIF. Written as DNA, the CDR3 is TGTGCCTGTGGCACGGGCTTACTGGTCATGGGATATAAACTCATCTTT.

Regarding this clone: TCRdb records a much larger clone's protein for this DNA, with a difference at residue 22 that likely arises from a read error; the protein given is the translation of the DNA. For the V gene the call is TRDV1; the J gene has no call; TRDD3 was called by the table and not checked on the DNA. CDR1 and CDR2 (germline): TSWWSYY, QGS. The length of the CDR3 is 24 residues. CDR3 coding DNA: TGTGCTCTTGGGGAACTGGCCTGGCTTCCCCCATCCTGGGGGACCCCCTCGCTGACAGCACAACCCTTCTTT. This gives the protein CALGELAWLPPSWGTPSLTAQPFF.

On this clone: This DNA's translation and the protein TCRdb lists, from a much larger clone, do not match at residue 5, likely due to a read error; the protein shown is translated from the DNA. The rearrangement joins TRDV1 to TRDJ1; the D gene is possibly TRDD3 (6 bases). Here the J gene came from matching the DNA to germline, since TCRdb omits it. V was trimmed by 4 bases and J by 6 bases, leaving 39 bases between them. This CDR3 has 22 residues. Germline V lookup: CDR1 TSWWSYY, CDR2 QGS. For the CDR3, the DNA is TGTGCTCTTGGGGCCCACCCCCCCTACTTGAAACTGGGCCCCCCCGGGAGAAATAAACTCATCTTT. Its protein is CALGAHPPYLKLGPPGRNKLIF.

This clone came up a few times. TCRdb pairs this DNA with a much larger clone's protein that differs at residue 6, likely a read error; the protein shown was translated from the DNA. The V call is TRDV2, the J call TRDJ2, with D possibly being TRDD3 (5 bases). TCRdb does not report a J gene; here it was assigned by matching the DNA to germline references. With 1 base removed from V and 4 bases from J, the gap between germline ends came to 9 bases. The germline V gene has CDR1 GEAIGNYY and CDR2 EKD. The length of the CDR3 is 14 residues. CDR3 loop: CACDTLGPTAQLFF. In DNA, the CDR3 is TGTGCCTGTGACACATTGGGGCCGACAGCACAACTCTTCTTT.

In regard to this clone: Other DNA sequences within the sample encode an identical CDR3. V is TRDV1 and J is TRDJ1; perhaps TRDD3 as D (7 bases). The J gene was missing in TCRdb and was found by matching the end of the DNA to germline. This CDR3 comprises 22 residues. The germline gives CDR1 TSWWSYY, CDR2 QGS. The germline V and J ends were trimmed by 1 base and 0 bases, with 30 bases remaining between them. The CDR3 DNA reads TGTGCTCTTGGGGAACCTGCTTCTGTCCTACCCTGGGGGGACAAGTACACCGATAAACTCATCTTT. It codes for CALGEPASVLPWGDKYTDKLIF.

This clone occurred a few times. The protein TCRdb gives is from a much larger clone and does not agree with this DNA's translation at residue 5, likely a read error; the protein shown here comes from the DNA. The V call is TRDV2, the J call TRDJ1, with D unclear. Here the J gene came from matching the DNA to germline, since TCRdb omits it. Germline CDR1 and CDR2: GEAIGNYY and EKD. V was clipped by 2 bases and J by 4 bases, with 34 bases between them. CDR3 length: 21 residues. The CDR3 loop is CACDIVQGAKNFQGEGDKLIF. The DNA for the CDR3 is TGTGCCTGTGACATCGTTCAAGGGGCTAAAAATTTCCAGGGCGAGGGCGATAAACTCATCTTT.

This clone was observed a handful of times. The protein that TCRdb holds for this DNA derives from a much larger clone and differs from the translated DNA at residue 4, which likely indicates a read error; the protein shown here is translated from the DNA. This chain joins TRDV1 and TRDJ2; 12 bases fit TRDD3. The J gene, missing from TCRdb, was assigned here through DNA to germline matching. V lost 8 bases, J lost 0 bases, and 31 bases stayed unmatched. The CDR3 sequence is 25 residues long. Per germline, CDR1 TSWWSYY and CDR2 QGS. The CDR3 DNA reads TGTGCTCTTAGGCCCCGCCTTGATACTACTGGGGGATACCTTACCCTCCCTGCTTTGACAGCACAACTCTTCTTT. It yields the protein CALRPRLDTTGGYLTLPALTAQLFF.

This clone was observed at least ten times. The DNA for the CDR3 is TGTGCTCTTGGGGAAGGGCTCCCTGGGGGATACGCCGATAAACTCATCTTT. Translation gives CALGEGLPGGYADKLIF. The J gene is TRDJ1, the V gene TRDV1; 12 bases agree with TRDD3. Germline lookup yields CDR1 TSWWSYY and CDR2 QGS. V lost 2 bases to trimming and J lost 3 bases; unmatched junction nucleotides: 7. The CDR3 consists of 17 residues.

This clone was seen more than once but under ten times. This DNA's translation differs at residue 13 from TCRdb's protein, which comes from a much larger clone; a read error is likely, and the protein shown is translated from the DNA. Within the sample, other DNA sequences also encode this same CDR3. The chain couples TRDV1 to TRDJ1, with a possible D match to TRDD2 (7 bases). V lost 2 bases and J 8 bases, leaving 24 bases between the germline ends. This CDR3 spans 17 amino acids. In germline, CDR1 is TSWWSYY, CDR2 QGS. Here the CDR3 DNA reads TGTGCTCTTGGGGAAATCCCTTCCTTTACCGGGGGAGACAAACTCATCTTT. It is translated as CALGEIPSFTGGDKLIF.

This clone was observed a few times. The protein TCRdb gives is from a much larger clone and does not agree with this DNA's translation at residue 8, likely a read error; the protein shown here comes from the DNA. The chain joins TRDV2 to TRDJ3; 8 nucleotides align to TRDD3. Here the J gene was assigned by germline matching of the DNA, as TCRdb has none. CDR1 is GEAIGNYY and CDR2 is EKD in the germline V gene. Trimming cost V 3 bases and J 0 bases; bases outside gene matches: 18. CDR3 length: 22 amino acids. This chain's CDR3 is CACDSGALTGGPSSWDTRQMFF. CDR3 nucleotides: TGTGCCTGTGACTCCGGCGCGCTTACTGGGGGCCCGAGCTCCTGGGACACCCGACAGATGTTTTTC.

For this clone: The translation of this DNA and the TCRdb protein of a much larger clone differ at residue 6, probably owing to a read error; the protein shown here is translated from the DNA. V usage is TRDV2 and J usage is TRDJ1; possibly TRDD3 for D (5 bases). Matching the DNA to germline supplied the J gene, which TCRdb does not give. Trimming removed 3 bases from V and 0 bases from J, with 13 bases in between. In germline, CDR1 is GEAIGNYY, CDR2 EKD. This CDR3 comprises 15 residues. CDR3 nucleotide sequence: TGTGCCTGTGACCTACCGGGGGGCGACACCGATAAACTCATCTTT. Amino acid sequence: CACDLPGGDTDKLIF.

In the case of this clone: A far larger clone is just one base off, so this is likely a read error. This specimen includes other DNA sequences encoding the same CDR3. J gene calling gave no result, while the V gene is TRDV1; TRDD3 is taken as the D call from the table, unchecked against the DNA. This CDR3 has 22 residues. Per the germline V gene, CDR1 is TSWWSYY and CDR2 is QGS. CDR3 nucleotide sequence: TGTGCTCTTGGGGTACCCTTCCTCTCGATCAGTTACTGGGGGATACGGACCGATAAACTCATCTTC. Its translation is CALGVPFLSISYWGIRTDKLIF.

This clone was seen at least ten times. The chain couples TRDV1 to TRDJ1, with 13 bases identical to TRDD3. Per the germline V gene, CDR1 is TSWWSYY and CDR2 is QGS. The CDR3 is 22 amino acids. The junction had 22 bases not matched to a gene; V was cut back by 1 base and J by 5 bases. CDR3 in amino acids: CALGEPPSCPRSTGGYVDKLIF. The CDR3 region has the DNA TGTGCTCTTGGGGAACCACCTTCTTGTCCTAGGAGTACTGGGGGATACGTTGATAAACTCATCTTT.

Concerning this clone itself: A single base is all that separates this from a far larger clone, so a read error is likely. Other DNA sequences in the sample encode the same CDR3. The chain carries TRDV1 and TRDJ1; 9 bases fit TRDD3. No J segment appears in TCRdb, so it was assigned here by matching the sequence to germline. CDR1 TSWWSYY and CDR2 QGS come from the germline V gene. CDR3 length equals 22 residues. CDR3 sequence: CALVRTGHLLGDPIRYTDKLIF. CDR3 sequence (DNA): TGTGCTCTTGTGCGTACGGGTCATCTACTGGGGGACCCGATAAGGTACACCGACAAACTCATCTTT.

This clone was detected ten times or more. In the same sample, other DNA sequences code for this CDR3. This rearrangement joins TRDV3 to TRDJ1, with TRDD3 matching over 11 bases. Losses at the gene ends were 2 bases for V and 3 bases for J; bases not matched to a gene: 14. The CDR3 runs to 17 residues. Germline V gene data show CDR1 as TVYSNPD and CDR2 as GDNSRS (reference sequence). The CDR3 region is CAFRFFQLGDSPDKLIF. The DNA for the CDR3 is TGTGCCTTTCGTTTCTTCCAACTGGGGGATAGCCCCGATAAACTCATCTTT.

This clone was detected many times. A much larger clone differs from this one at a single base, so this may be a read error. Different DNA sequences within this sample yield the same CDR3. The chain joins TRDV1 to TRDJ1, with 11 nucleotides matching TRDD3. Germline V gene lookup returns CDR1 TSWWSYY and CDR2 QGS. There are 21 residues in the CDR3. The CDR3 DNA sequence: TGTGCTCTCGGGGAAACCCCTCCCCTCTGGGGGATACAGGGGTACACCGATAAACTCATCTTT. Protein: CALGETPPLWGIQGYTDKLIF.

This clone was found a few times. TCRdb shows a much larger clone's protein in place of this DNA's translation, and the two differ at residue 11, likely through a read error; the protein shown is translated from the DNA. The CDR3 spells CACDRLGDTCFWDTRQMFF. Here the CDR3 DNA reads TGTGCCTGTGACAGACTGGGGGATACTTGCTTCTGGGACACCCGACAGATGTTTTTC. The rearrangement uses TRDV2 and TRDJ3; 12 bases align to TRDD3. No J segment appears in TCRdb, so it was assigned here by matching the sequence to germline. Germline V CDR1 and CDR2: GEAIGNYY, EKD. CDR3 size: 19 residues. Trimming removed 2 bases from V and 3 bases from J; junction bases left unmatched: 7.

This clone has ten or more counts. The protein recorded in TCRdb matches a much larger clone and deviates from this DNA's translation at residue 11, suggesting a read error; the protein here is obtained by translating the DNA. This chain joins TRDV2 and TRDJ1; TRDD3 agrees at 11 bases. Because TCRdb records no J gene, it was assigned here through a match of the DNA to germline. Trimming at V came to 3 bases and at J to 1 base, leaving 9 bases not matched to a gene. From germline, CDR1 is GEAIGNYY and CDR2 EKD. This CDR3 has 17 residues. The CDR3 nucleotides read TGTGCCTGTGACTCCTTACTGGGGGATAAGAGCACCGATAAACTCATCTTT. Encoded protein: CACDSLLGDKSTDKLIF.

A few counts support this clone. One base separates it from a far larger clone, so it is likely a read error. Other nucleotide sequences in the sample specify the same CDR3. The genes are TRDV3 and TRDJ1; 10 bases are shared with TRDD3. The J gene, absent from TCRdb, was called here by matching the DNA to germline. Losses at the gene ends were 2 bases for V and 0 bases for J; bases not matched to a gene: 21. Germline values: CDR1 TVYSNPD, CDR2 GDNSRS (reference sequence). The CDR3 spans 20 residues. The CDR3 DNA follows: TGTGCCTTTGCCCGGTTCCCTACCATTGGGGGATACCTGTACACCGATAAACTCATCTTT. This codes for CAFARFPTIGGYLYTDKLIF.

Note on this clone: TCRdb pairs this DNA with a much larger clone's protein that differs at residue 8, likely a read error; the protein shown was translated from the DNA. The chain has TRDV1 and TRDJ1, with D possibly being TRDD3 (6 bases). CDR3 length: 15 amino acids. The germline V gene has CDR1 TSWWSYY and CDR2 QGS. V lost 5 bases and J lost 4, with 17 bases in between. In DNA form, the CDR3 reads TGTGCTCTTGGGTTTTACTGGGTATACAGCGATAAACTCATCTTT. This gives the protein CALGFYWVYSDKLIF.

In the case of this clone: The protein in TCRdb stems from a much larger clone and differs at residue 16 from this DNA's translation, likely a read error; here the protein is translated from the DNA. The DNA of the CDR3 is TGTGCTCTTGGGGAATCGATAACCTTCCCACCTTTTACTGGGGGATGCGCGGGAGCAGCACAACTCTTCTTT. Amino acid sequence: CALGESITFPPFTGGCAGAAQLFF. The chain is built from TRDV1 and TRDJ2, with 10 nucleotides matching TRDD3. As TCRdb names no J gene, one was assigned here on the basis of a DNA match to germline. Germline-derived CDR1 and CDR2 are TSWWSYY and QGS. V lost 2 bases, J lost 6 bases, and 30 bases stayed unmatched. CDR3 length: 24 residues.

Notes on this clone: A far larger clone lies a single base away; this is likely a read error. The same CDR3 also results from other DNA sequences found in this sample. The J gene is TRDJ1, the V gene TRDV2, with TRDD3 identical over 11 bases. TCRdb offers no J gene call, so here the DNA was matched to germline to obtain one. The CDR3 sequence is 16 residues long. Germline CDR1 GEAIGNYY, CDR2 EKD. With 1 base clipped from V and 3 bases from J, the junction kept 6 bases outside the gene matches. The CDR3 protein is CACDTIYGGYADKLIF. CDR3 sequence (DNA): TGTGCCTGTGACACGATTTATGGGGGATACGCCGATAAACTCATCTTT.

In this sample, this clone turned up a few times. TCRdb has a much larger clone's protein, which differs at residue 17 from the translation of this DNA, likely because of a read error; what is shown is the protein translated from the DNA. V usage is TRDV1 and J usage is TRDJ1; D is perhaps TRDD3 (6 bases). Here the J gene came from matching the DNA to germline, since TCRdb omits it. The length of the CDR3 is 23 residues. V dropped 0 bases and J dropped 1 base, with 33 bases sitting between them. Per germline, CDR1 TSWWSYY and CDR2 QGS. CDR3 region: CALGELPLLSNPWGSHCTDKLIF. The CDR3, as DNA: TGTGCTCTTGGGGAACTTCCATTACTTTCGAACCCTTGGGGATCCCATTGCACCGATAAACTCATCTTT.

This clone was found a few times. TCRdb pairs this DNA with a much larger clone's protein that differs at residue 8, likely a read error; the protein shown was translated from the DNA. The chain is built from TRDV2 and TRDJ1; no definite D call. V lost 1 base and J 7 bases, leaving 9 bases between the germline ends. The CDR3 length is 12 residues. Germline loops: CDR1 GEAIGNYY, CDR2 EKD. The CDR3 spells CACDTGKCKLIF. CDR3 nucleotide sequence: TGTGCCTGTGACACTGGGAAGTGTAAACTCATCTTT.